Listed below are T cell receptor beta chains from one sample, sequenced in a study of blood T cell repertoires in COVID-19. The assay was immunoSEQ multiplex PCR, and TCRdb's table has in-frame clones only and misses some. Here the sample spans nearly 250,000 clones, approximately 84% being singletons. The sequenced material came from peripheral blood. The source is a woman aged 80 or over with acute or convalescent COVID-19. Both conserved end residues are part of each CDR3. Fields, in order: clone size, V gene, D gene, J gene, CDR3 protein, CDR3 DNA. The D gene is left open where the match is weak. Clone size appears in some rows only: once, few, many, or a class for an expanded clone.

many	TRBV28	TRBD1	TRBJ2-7	CASSKTGQGNQQYF	TGTGCCAGCAGTAAGACCGGACAGGGAAACCAGCAGTACTTC
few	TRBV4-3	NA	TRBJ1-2	CASSHAPEGAQVDTF	TGCGCCAGCAGCCATGCCCCGGAAGGGGCGCAAGTAGACACCTTC
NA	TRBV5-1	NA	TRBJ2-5	CASSLTSPQETQYF	TGCGCCAGCAGCTTGACTAGTCCACAAGAGACCCAGTACTTC
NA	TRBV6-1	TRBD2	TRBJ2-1	CASSELAVSYNEQFF	TGTGCCAGCAGTGAACTAGCGGTGTCCTACAATGAGCAGTTCTTC
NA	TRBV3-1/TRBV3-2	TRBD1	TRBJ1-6	CASSLPGQDSPLHF	TGTGCCAGCAGCCTACCGGGACAGGATTCACCCCTCCACTTT
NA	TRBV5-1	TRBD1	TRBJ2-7	CASSEGQGVYEQYF	TGCGCCAGCAGCGAGGGACAGGGGGTCTACGAGCAGTACTTC
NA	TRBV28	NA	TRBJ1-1	CASTERVGVVNTEAFF	TGTGCCAGCACCGAAAGAGTAGGGGTAGTTAACACTGAAGCTTTCTTT
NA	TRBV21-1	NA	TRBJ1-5	CASRRTGGEVGNQPQHF	TGTGCCAGCAGACGGACAGGGGGTGAAGTGGGCAATCAGCCCCAGCATTTT
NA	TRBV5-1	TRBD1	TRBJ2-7	CASGPGTAFSYEQYF	TGCGCCAGCGGGCCCGGGACAGCATTCTCCTACGAGCAGTACTTC
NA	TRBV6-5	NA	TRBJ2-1	CASATRVGYNEQFF	TGTGCCAGCGCGACTAGAGTAGGATACAATGAGCAGTTCTTC